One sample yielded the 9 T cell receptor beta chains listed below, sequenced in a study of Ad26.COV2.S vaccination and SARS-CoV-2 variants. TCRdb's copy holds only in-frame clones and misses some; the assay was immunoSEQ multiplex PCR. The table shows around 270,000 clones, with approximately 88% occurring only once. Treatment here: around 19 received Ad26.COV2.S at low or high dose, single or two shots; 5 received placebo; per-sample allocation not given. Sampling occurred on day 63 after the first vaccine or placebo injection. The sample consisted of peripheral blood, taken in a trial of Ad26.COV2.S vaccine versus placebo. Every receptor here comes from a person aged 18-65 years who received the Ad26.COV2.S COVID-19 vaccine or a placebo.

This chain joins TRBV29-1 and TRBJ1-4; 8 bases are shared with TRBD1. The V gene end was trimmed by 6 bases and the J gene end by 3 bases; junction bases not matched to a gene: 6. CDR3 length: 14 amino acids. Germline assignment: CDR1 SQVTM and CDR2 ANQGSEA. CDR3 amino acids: CSVDLQGANEKLFF. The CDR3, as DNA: TGCAGCGTGGACTTACAGGGGGCTAATGAAAAACTGTTTTTT. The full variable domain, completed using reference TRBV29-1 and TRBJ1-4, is SAVISQKPSRDICQRGTSLTIQCQVDSQVTMMFWYRQQPGQSLTLIATANQGSEATYESGFVIDKFPISRPNLTFSTLTVSNMSPEDSSIYLCSVDLQGANEKLFFGSGTQLSVL.

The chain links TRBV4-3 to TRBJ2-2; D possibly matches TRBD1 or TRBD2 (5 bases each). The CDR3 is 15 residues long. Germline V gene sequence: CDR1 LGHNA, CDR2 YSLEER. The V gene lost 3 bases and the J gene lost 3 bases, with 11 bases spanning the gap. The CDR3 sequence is CASSHGGADTGELFF. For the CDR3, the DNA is TGCGCCAGCAGCCATGGGGGAGCAGACACCGGGGAGCTGTTTTTT.

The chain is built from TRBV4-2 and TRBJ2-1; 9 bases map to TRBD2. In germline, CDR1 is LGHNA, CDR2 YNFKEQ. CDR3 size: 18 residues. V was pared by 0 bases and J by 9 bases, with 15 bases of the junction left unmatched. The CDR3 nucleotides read TGTGCCAGCAGCCAAGATCGGCGGGAGGGCGCGGGTCGTGGTGAGCAGTTCTTC. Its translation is CASSQDRREGAGRGEQFF.

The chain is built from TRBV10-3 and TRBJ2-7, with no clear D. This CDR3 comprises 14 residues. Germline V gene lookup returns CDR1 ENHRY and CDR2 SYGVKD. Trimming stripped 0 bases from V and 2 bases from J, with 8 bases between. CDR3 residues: CAISESSQTYEQYV. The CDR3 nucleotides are TGTGCCATCAGTGAGTCGTCGCAAACCTACGAGCAGTACGTC.

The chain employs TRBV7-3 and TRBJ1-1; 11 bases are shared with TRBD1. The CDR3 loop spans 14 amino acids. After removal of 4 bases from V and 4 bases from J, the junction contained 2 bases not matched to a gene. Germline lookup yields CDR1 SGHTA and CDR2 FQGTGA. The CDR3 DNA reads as TGTGCCAGCAGCTCCGGGACAGGGGGCACTGAAGCTTTCTTT. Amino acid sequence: CASSSGTGGTEAFF.

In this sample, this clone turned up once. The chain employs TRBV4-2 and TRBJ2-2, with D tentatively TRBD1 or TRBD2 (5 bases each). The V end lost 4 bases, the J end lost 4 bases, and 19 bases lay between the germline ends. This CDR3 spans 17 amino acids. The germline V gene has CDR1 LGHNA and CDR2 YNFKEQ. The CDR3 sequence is CASSRHTRGRGTGELFF. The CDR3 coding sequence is TGTGCCAGCAGCCGACACACCCGGGGCCGAGGCACCGGGGAGCTGTTTTTT.

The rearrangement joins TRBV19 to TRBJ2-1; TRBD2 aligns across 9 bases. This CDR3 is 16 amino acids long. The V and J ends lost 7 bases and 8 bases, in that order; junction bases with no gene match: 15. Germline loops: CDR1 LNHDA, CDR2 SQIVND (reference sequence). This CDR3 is CASTLSLAGDVDEQFF. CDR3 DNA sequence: TGTGCCAGTACCCTCTCTTTAGCGGGAGATGTCGATGAGCAGTTCTTC.

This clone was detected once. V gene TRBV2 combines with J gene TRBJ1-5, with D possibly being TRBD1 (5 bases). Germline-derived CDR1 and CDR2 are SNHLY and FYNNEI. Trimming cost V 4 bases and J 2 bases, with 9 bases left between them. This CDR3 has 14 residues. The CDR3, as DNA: TGTGCCAGCAGTGGGGGCCAAGGCAATCAGCCCCAGCATTTT. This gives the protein CASSGGQGNQPQHF.

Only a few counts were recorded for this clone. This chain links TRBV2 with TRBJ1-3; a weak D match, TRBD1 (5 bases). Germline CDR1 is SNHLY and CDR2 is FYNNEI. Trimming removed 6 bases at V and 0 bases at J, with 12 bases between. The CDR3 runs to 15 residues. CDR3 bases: TGTGCCAGCAGGACATTAAGGGGCTCTGGAAACACCATATATTTT. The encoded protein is CASRTLRGSGNTIYF.